This passage covers 18 T cell receptor beta chains from one sample sequenced in a study of control samples from healthy donors and cancer patients. Measured with immunoSEQ multiplex PCR; TCRdb has only the in-frame clones, and not every one. Its table lists some 180,000 clones. Sequencing input: blood. The receptor source for this set is a young woman in good health.

The V call is TRBV6-2 or TRBV6-3, the J call TRBJ2-7; D remains ambiguous. In germline, CDR1 is MNHEY, CDR2 SVGEGT. Trimming took off 3 bases at V and 7 bases at J, with 25 bases between the two ends. This CDR3 contains 17 residues. This chain's CDR3 is CASSYQPRAIGFFEQYF. The CDR3 coding sequence is TGTGCCAGCAGTTATCAGCCAAGGGCCATCGGGTTTTTTGAGCAGTACTTC.

The rearrangement links TRBV5-4 to TRBJ2-5, with a tentative D call TRBD1 (5 bases). The CDR3 loop spans 12 amino acids. The V end was cut by 7 bases, the J end by 5 bases, with 12 bases between. Germline loops: CDR1 SGHNT, CDR2 YYREEE (reference sequence). CDR3 residues: CASGGALETQYF. The CDR3 DNA is TGTGCCAGCGGTGGGGCTTTGGAGACCCAGTACTTC.

The chain joins TRBV5-1 to TRBJ1-4, with D perhaps matching TRBD1 (5 bases). Trimming stripped 5 bases from V and 5 bases from J, with 13 bases between. The CDR3 length is 14 residues. CDR1 is SGHRS and CDR2 is YFSETQ in the germline V gene. The CDR3 coding sequence is TGCGCCAGCAGTCCCGGGACGCTGAATGAAAAACTGTTTTTT. It specifies CASSPGTLNEKLFF.

The chain has TRBV18 and TRBJ1-1; tentatively, D is TRBD1 (5 bases). Deletions cut 3 bases from V and 7 bases from J, with 12 bases between. CDR1 KGHSH and CDR2 LQKENI come from the germline V gene. CDR3 size: 13 residues. The CDR3 is CASSPPGRGEAFF. Written as DNA, the CDR3 is TGTGCCAGCTCACCGCCAGGGAGAGGTGAAGCTTTCTTT.

The DNA for the CDR3 is TGTGCCAGCCTGACAGATGAAGCTTTCTTT. Amino acid sequence: CASLTDEAFF. This chain joins TRBV21-1 and TRBJ1-1; the tabulated D call, TRBD1, remains unverified against the DNA. TRBV21-1 is given as a pseudogene. The CDR3 spans 10 residues.

This chain connects TRBV5-1 to TRBJ2-7; 9 positions match TRBD2. The length of the CDR3 is 15 residues. CDR1 and CDR2 from the germline V gene are SGHRS and YFSETQ. Trimming at V came to 0 bases and at J to 3 bases, leaving 4 bases not matched to a gene. CDR3 region: CASSLDAGGVYEQYF. The DNA of the CDR3 is TGCGCCAGCAGCTTGGATGCGGGGGGGGTCTACGAGCAGTACTTC. The full variable domain, with the rest looked up from reference TRBV5-1 and TRBJ2-7, is KAGVTQTPRYLIKTRGQQVTLSCSPISGHRSVSWYQQTPGQGLQFLFEYFSETQRNKGNFPGRFSGRQFSNSRSEMNVSTLELGDSALYLCASSLDAGGVYEQYFGPGTRLTVT.

The chain links TRBV4-1 to TRBJ2-3; 9 positions match TRBD2. The CDR3 runs to 17 residues. Trimming at V came to 4 bases and at J to 5 bases, leaving 13 bases not matched to a gene. Germline V gene sequence: CDR1 MGHRA, CDR2 YSYEKL. CDR3 sequence: CASSLSRGGAFGDTQYF. Written as DNA, the CDR3 is TGCGCCAGCAGCCTGTCGCGGGGGGGGGCTTTTGGAGATACGCAGTATTTT.

This chain links TRBV4-1 with TRBJ2-7; 10 bases map to TRBD2. V was clipped by 0 bases and J by 4 bases; unmatched bases: 6. The germline CDR1 and CDR2 sequences are MGHRA and YSYEKL. CDR3 length equals 16 residues. The CDR3 sequence: CASSQERTSGAYEQYF. In nucleotides, the CDR3 is TGCGCCAGCAGCCAAGAAAGAACTAGCGGGGCATACGAGCAGTACTTC.

The V gene is TRBV7-2, the J gene TRBJ2-5; D is unresolved. Trimming took off 5 bases at V and 5 bases at J, with 15 bases between the two ends. Germline CDR1 reads SGHTA; CDR2 reads FQGNSA. This CDR3 has 14 residues. CDR3 in amino acids: CASSRRVGGETQYF. For the CDR3, the DNA is TGTGCCAGCAGCAGGCGAGTTGGTGGTGAGACCCAGTACTTC.

The chain carries TRBV3-1 (or the pseudogene TRBV3-2) and TRBJ2-7; a possible D gene is TRBD1 (5 bases). This CDR3 spans 13 amino acids. Trimming took off 2 bases at V and 3 bases at J, with 8 bases between the two ends. Germline values: CDR1 LGHDT, CDR2 YNNKEL (reference sequence). The CDR3, as DNA: TGTGCCAGCAGCCAACAGGGAAGCTACGAGCAGTACTTC. Protein: CASSQQGSYEQYF.

The chain carries TRBV5-5 and TRBJ2-7, with 9 bases aligning to TRBD1. V lost 3 bases, J lost 1 base, and 2 bases stayed unmatched. CDR3 length: 14 amino acids. Germline assignment: CDR1 SGHKS and CDR2 YYEKEE (reference sequence). For the CDR3, the DNA is TGTGCCAGCAGCTGGGGACAGGGATCCTACGAGCAGTACTTC. This encodes CASSWGQGSYEQYF.

This rearrangement joins TRBV7-8 to TRBJ2-5; TRBD1 agrees at 10 bases. The CDR3 spans 13 residues. Germline V gene data show CDR1 as SGHVS and CDR2 as FQNEAQ. Trimming took 5 bases from V and 5 from J; bases not matched to a gene: 2. This CDR3 is CASSRDRGETQYF. The CDR3 region has the DNA TGTGCCAGCAGCCGGGACAGGGGTGAGACCCAGTACTTC.

The chain recombines TRBV7-2 with TRBJ1-3, with 7 bases aligning to TRBD1. V trimming: 6 bases; J trimming: 1 base; junction bases outside the gene matches: 6. Germline loops: CDR1 SGHTA, CDR2 FQGNSA. The CDR3 contains 15 residues. The CDR3 DNA sequence: TGTGCCAGCAGGCGACAGGGAGGATCTGGAAACACCATATATTTT. It yields the protein CASRRQGGSGNTIYF.

The V and J genes are TRBV14 and TRBJ1-6; D possibly corresponds to TRBD1 (6 bases). Germline assignment: CDR1 SGHDN and CDR2 FVKESK. The CDR3 contains 16 residues. V was pared by 2 bases and J by 7 bases, with 15 bases between. The CDR3 protein is CASSQYATGRNSPLHF. The CDR3 region has the DNA TGTGCCAGCAGCCAATATGCGACAGGAAGAAATTCACCCCTCCACTTT.

The rearrangement joins TRBV6-2 or TRBV6-3 to TRBJ2-1, with a weak D call TRBD1 (5 bases). V lost 5 bases, J lost 9 bases, and 23 bases lay in between. Germline V gene sequence: CDR1 MNHEY, CDR2 SVGEGT. This CDR3 region has 16 residues. The CDR3 reads CASSPAPPRQSSEQFF. CDR3 bases: TGTGCCAGCAGTCCCGCTCCTCCACGACAGTCAAGTGAGCAGTTCTTC.

The chain links TRBV6-5 to TRBJ1-5; D perhaps matches TRBD1 (6 bases). The germline gives CDR1 MNHEY, CDR2 SVGAGI. The CDR3 length is 15 residues. With 2 bases removed from V and 3 bases from J, the gap between germline ends came to 11 bases. The CDR3 DNA reads TGTGCCAGCAGTTACGATGGGGGCACCAATCAGCCCCAGCATTTT. This encodes CASSYDGGTNQPQHF.

The chain employs TRBV6-5 and TRBJ1-5, with a tentative D call TRBD1 (5 bases). The CDR3 sequence is 12 residues long. Looked up from germline, CDR1 is MNHEY and CDR2 is SVGAGI. The germline V and J ends were trimmed by 7 bases and 4 bases, with 8 bases remaining between them. The CDR3 DNA reads TGTGCCAGCAAGGGGCCTAATCAGCCCCAGCATTTT. This sequence encodes CASKGPNQPQHF.

V is TRBV9 and J is TRBJ2-1, with 8 bases that match TRBD2. Germline CDR1 SGDLS, CDR2 YYNGEE. This CDR3 has 16 residues. The trim removed 5 bases at V and 6 bases at J, leaving 13 bases unmatched. The CDR3 DNA reads TGTGCCAGCAGTCGTCCTAACGGGGGGGCTTTCAATGAGCAGTTCTTC. This sequence encodes CASSRPNGGAFNEQFF.